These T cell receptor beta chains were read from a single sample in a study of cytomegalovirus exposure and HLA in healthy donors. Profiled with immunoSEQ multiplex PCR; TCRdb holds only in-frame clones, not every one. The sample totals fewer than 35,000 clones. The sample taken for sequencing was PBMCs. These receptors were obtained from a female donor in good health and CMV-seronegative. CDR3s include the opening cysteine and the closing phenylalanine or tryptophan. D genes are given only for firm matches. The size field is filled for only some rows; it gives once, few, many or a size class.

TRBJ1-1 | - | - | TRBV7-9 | CASSQDTGNPEAFF | TGTGCCAGCAGCCAGGATACAGGGAACCCTGAAGCTTTCTTT
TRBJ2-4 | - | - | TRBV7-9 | CASSLGGPDPLTKNIQYF | TGTGCCAGCAGCTTAGGGGGGCCAGACCCCTTAACCAAAAACATTCAGTACTTC
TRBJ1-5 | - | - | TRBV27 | CASSFAGNNQPQHF | TGTGCCAGCAGTTTTGCAGGGAATAATCAGCCCCAGCATTTT
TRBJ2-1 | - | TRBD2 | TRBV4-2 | CASSQDLTWQRGSSGNEQFF | TGTGCCAGCAGCCAAGATCTGACGTGGCAGCGGGGGAGCTCGGGCAATGAGCAGTTCTTC
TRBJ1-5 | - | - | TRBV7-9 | CASSPLGGQPQHF | TGTGCCAGCAGCCCGCTAGGTGGGCAGCCCCAGCATTTT
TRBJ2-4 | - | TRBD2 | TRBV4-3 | CASSQDGRGGNIQYF | TGCGCCAGCAGCCAAGATGGGAGGGGAGGGAACATTCAGTACTTC
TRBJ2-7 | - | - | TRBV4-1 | CASSQDPPGRGSSYEQYF | TGCGCCAGCAGCCAAGACCCCCCGGGGCGGGGAAGCTCCTACGAGCAGTACTTC
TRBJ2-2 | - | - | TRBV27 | CASSFPLAGSNTGELFF | TGTGCCAGCAGTTTTCCCCTGGCAGGGTCGAACACCGGGGAGCTGTTTTTT
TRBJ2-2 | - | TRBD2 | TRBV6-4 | CASSDSSGDTGELFF | TGTGCCAGCAGTGACTCGAGCGGGGACACCGGGGAGCTGTTTTTT
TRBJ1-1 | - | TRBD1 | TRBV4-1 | CASSQARDRNTEAFF | TGCGCCAGCAGCCAAGCCCGGGACAGGAACACTGAAGCTTTCTTT
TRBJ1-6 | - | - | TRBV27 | CASSFSFRQGDNSPLHF | TGTGCCAGCAGTTTCTCCTTCCGCCAAGGGGATAATTCACCCCTCCACTTT
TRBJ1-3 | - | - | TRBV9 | CASSGRGDASGNTIYF | TGTGCCAGCAGCGGCCGGGGGGACGCCTCTGGAAACACCATATATTTT
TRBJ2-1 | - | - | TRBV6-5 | CASSPTWGRRFF | TGTGCCAGCAGTCCGACTTGGGGGCGCCGATTCTTC
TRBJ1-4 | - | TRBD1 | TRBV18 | CASSPQGANLLEKLFF | TGTGCCAGCTCCCCCCAGGGGGCAAACCTCCTAGAAAAACTGTTTTTT
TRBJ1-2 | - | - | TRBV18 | CASSPRAGEYGYTF | TGTGCCAGCTCGCCCCGGGCGGGGGAATATGGCTACACCTTC
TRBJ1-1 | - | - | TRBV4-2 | CASSQESGGDTEAFF | TGTGCCAGCAGCCAAGAGAGTGGGGGCGACACTGAAGCTTTCTTT
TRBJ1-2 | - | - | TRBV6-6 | CASSPDRYYGYTF | TGTGCCAGCAGTCCTGACAGATACTATGGCTACACCTTC
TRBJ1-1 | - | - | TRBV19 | CASSSRAGVNTEAFF | TGTGCCAGTAGTTCCAGGGCTGGGGTGAACACTGAAGCTTTCTTT
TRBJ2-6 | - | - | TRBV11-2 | CASSLTRVGANVLTF | TGTGCCAGCAGCCTGACCCGGGTTGGGGCCAACGTCCTGACTTTC
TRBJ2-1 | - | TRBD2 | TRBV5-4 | CASSLAGLAGTNEQFF | TGTGCCAGCAGCTTGGCGGGACTAGCGGGGACCAATGAGCAGTTCTTC
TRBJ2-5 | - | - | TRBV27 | CASSLNGQIFQETQYF | TGTGCCAGCAGTCTCAATGGACAGATTTTCCAAGAGACCCAGTACTTC
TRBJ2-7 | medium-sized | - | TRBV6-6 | CASSSQVYEQYF | TGTGCCAGCAGTTCACAGGTCTACGAGCAGTACTTC
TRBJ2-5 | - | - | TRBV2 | CASVYLQRKETQYF | TGTGCCAGCGTCTACTTGCAGCGCAAGGAGACCCAGTACTTC
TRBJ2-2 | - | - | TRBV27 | CASSLARAGELFF | TGTGCCAGCAGTTTGGCGAGGGCCGGGGAGCTGTTTTTT
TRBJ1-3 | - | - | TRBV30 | CAWSVRGGNTIYF | TGTGCCTGGAGTGTAAGAGGCGGAAACACCATATATTTT
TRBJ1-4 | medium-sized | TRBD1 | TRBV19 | CASSSIGAGGEKLFF | TGTGCCAGTAGCAGTATTGGGGCAGGGGGCGAAAAACTGTTTTTT
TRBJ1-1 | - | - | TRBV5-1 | CASSSGQLDAFF | TGCGCCAGCAGCTCGGGACAATTGGATGCTTTCTTT
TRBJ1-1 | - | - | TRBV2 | CASSEDGLPNTEAFF | TGTGCCAGCAGTGAAGACGGACTTCCGAACACTGAAGCTTTCTTT
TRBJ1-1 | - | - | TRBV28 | CASSLSFGVGGAFF | TGTGCCAGCAGTTTATCCTTCGGGGTTGGAGGAGCTTTCTTT
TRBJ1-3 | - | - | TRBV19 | CASSIAGSGNTIYF | TGTGCCAGTAGTATTGCCGGGTCTGGAAACACCATATATTTT
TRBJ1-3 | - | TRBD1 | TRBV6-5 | CASSYSGQAHGNTIYF | TGTGCCAGCAGTTACTCCGGACAGGCCCATGGAAACACCATATATTTT
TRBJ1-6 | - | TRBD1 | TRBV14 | CASSQDRVQGTWPLHF | TGTGCCAGCAGCCAAGATCGGGTACAGGGGACATGGCCCCTCCACTTT
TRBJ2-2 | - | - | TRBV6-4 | CASSPSSNTGELFF | TGTGCCAGCAGTCCTAGCTCGAACACCGGGGAGCTGTTTTTT
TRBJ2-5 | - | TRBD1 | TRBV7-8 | CASSLWTGGTETQYF | TGTGCCAGCAGCTTATGGACAGGGGGGACAGAGACCCAGTACTTC
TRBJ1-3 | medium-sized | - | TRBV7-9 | CATEGGSSGNTIYF | TGTGCAACCGAGGGAGGGAGCTCTGGAAACACCATATATTTT
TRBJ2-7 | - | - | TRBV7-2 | CASSLEFSYEQYF | TGTGCCAGCAGCTTAGAGTTTAGCTACGAGCAGTACTTC
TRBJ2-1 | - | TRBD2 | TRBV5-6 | CASSFYGGANEQFF | TGTGCCAGCAGCTTTTACGGGGGGGCCAATGAGCAGTTCTTC
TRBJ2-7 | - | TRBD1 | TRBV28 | CASTSGTGSYEQYF | TGTGCCAGCACCTCCGGGACAGGGTCCTACGAGCAGTACTTC